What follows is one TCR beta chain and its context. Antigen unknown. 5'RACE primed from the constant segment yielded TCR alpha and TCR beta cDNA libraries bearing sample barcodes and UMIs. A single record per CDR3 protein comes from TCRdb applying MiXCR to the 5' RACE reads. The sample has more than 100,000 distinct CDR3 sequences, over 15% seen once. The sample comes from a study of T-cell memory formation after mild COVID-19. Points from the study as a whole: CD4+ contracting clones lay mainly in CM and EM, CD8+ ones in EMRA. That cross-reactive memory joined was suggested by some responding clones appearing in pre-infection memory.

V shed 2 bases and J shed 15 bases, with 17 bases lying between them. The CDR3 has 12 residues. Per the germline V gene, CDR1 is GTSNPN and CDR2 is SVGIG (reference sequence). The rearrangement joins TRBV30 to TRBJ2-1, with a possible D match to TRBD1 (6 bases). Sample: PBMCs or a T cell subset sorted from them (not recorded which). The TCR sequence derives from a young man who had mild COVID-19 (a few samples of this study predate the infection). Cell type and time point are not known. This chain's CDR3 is CAWSLRLGHPFF. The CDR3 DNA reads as TGTGCCTGGAGTCTAAGGCTGGGACATCCGTTCTTC.